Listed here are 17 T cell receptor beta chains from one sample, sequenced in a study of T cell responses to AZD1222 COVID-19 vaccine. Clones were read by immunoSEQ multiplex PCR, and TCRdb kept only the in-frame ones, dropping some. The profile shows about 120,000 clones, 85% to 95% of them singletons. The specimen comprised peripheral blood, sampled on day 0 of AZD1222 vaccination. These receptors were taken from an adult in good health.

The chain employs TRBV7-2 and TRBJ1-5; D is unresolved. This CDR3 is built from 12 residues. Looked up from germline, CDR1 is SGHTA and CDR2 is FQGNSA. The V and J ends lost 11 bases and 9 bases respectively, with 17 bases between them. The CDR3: CAGDVGIRPQHF. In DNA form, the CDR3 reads TGTGCCGGCGATGTGGGGATCCGGCCCCAGCATTTT.

CDR3 loop: CASSIRGSGPNTNYGYTF. The CDR3 nucleotides read TGTGCCAGTAGTATAAGAGGGTCAGGCCCTAATACTAACTATGGCTACACCTTC. J is TRBJ1-2 and V is TRBV19; D unclear. Trimming removed 2 bases at V and 0 bases at J, with 19 bases between. The germline V gene has CDR1 LNHDA and CDR2 SQIVND (reference sequence). This CDR3 has 18 amino acids.

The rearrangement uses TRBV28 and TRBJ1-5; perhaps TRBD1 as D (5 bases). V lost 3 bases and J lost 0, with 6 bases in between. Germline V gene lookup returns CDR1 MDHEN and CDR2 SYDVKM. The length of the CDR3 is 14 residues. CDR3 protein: CASSFGGSNQPQHF. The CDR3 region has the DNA TGTGCCAGCAGTTTCGGGGGTAGCAATCAGCCCCAGCATTTT.

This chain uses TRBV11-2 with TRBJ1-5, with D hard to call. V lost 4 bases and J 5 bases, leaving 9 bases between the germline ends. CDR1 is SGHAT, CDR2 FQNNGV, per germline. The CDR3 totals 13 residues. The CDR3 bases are TGTGCCAGCAGCTACTTCAGTTATCAGCCCCAGCATTTT. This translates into CASSYFSYQPQHF.

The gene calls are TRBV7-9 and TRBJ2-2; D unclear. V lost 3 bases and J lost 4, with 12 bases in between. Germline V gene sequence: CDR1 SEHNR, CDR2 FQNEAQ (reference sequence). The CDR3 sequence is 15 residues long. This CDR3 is CASSFSSGVTGELFF. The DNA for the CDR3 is TGTGCCAGCAGCTTCTCCTCGGGTGTCACCGGGGAGCTGTTTTTT.

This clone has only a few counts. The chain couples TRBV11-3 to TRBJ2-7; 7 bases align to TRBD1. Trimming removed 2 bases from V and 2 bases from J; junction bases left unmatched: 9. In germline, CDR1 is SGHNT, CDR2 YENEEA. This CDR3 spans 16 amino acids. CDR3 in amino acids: CASSLNLGQPPYEQYF. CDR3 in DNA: TGTGCCAGCAGCTTAAATCTGGGACAGCCTCCCTACGAGCAGTACTTC.

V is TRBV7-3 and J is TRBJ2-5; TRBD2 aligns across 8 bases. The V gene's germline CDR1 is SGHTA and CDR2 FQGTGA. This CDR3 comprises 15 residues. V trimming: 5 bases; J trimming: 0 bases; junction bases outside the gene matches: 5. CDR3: CASSQGSGDQETQYF. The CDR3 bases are TGTGCCAGCAGCCAGGGTAGCGGGGACCAAGAGACCCAGTACTTC.

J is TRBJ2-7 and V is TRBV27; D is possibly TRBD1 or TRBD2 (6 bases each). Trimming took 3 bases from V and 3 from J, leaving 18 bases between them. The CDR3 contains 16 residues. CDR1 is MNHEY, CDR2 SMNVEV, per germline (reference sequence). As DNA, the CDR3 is TGTGCCAGCAGTTTGAGGTCCGGGGGCTTCCTCTACGAGCAGTACTTC. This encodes CASSLRSGGFLYEQYF.

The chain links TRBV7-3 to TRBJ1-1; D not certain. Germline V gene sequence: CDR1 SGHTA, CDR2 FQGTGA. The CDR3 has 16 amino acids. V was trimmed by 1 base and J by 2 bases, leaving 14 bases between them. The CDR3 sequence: CASSLIGDPSNTEAFF. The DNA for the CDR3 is TGTGCCAGCAGCTTAATCGGGGATCCCTCCAACACTGAAGCTTTCTTT.

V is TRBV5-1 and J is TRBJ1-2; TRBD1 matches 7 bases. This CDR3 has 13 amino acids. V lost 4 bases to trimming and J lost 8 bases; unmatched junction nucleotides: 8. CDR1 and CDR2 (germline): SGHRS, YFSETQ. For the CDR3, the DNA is TGCGCCAGCAGCCCCGACAGGGTAGGAGGCTACACCTTC. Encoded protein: CASSPDRVGGYTF.

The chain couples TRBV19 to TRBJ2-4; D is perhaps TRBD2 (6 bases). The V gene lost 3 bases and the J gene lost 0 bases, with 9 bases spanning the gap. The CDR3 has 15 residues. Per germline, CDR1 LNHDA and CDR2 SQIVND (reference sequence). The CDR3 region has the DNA TGTGCCAGTAGTATGGGCGGGGTAGCCAAAAACATTCAGTACTTC. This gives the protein CASSMGGVAKNIQYF.

CDR3 in amino acids: CASSLPGQGSYGYTF. The CDR3 DNA is TGTGCCAGCAGCTTACCGGGACAGGGGTCCTATGGCTACACCTTC. V is TRBV7-8 and J is TRBJ1-2; 10 positions agree with TRBD1. J lost 4 bases, V lost 2 bases, and 4 bases had no gene match. Germline loops: CDR1 SGHVS, CDR2 FQNEAQ. The CDR3 runs to 15 residues. The full variable domain, in which reference TRBV7-8 and TRBJ1-2 provide the parts outside the CDR3, is GAGVSQSPRYKVAKRGQDVALRCDPISGHVSLFWYQQALGQGPEFLTYFQNEAQLDKSGLPSDRFFAERPEGSVSTLKIQRTQQEDSAVYLCASSLPGQGSYGYTFGSGTRLTVV.

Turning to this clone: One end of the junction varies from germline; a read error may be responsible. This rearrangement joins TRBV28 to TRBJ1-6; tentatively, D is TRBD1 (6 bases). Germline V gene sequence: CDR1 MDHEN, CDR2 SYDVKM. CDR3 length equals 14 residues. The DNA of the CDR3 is TGTGCTAGCAGGAGAATCGGGGGGCACTCACCCCTCCACTTT. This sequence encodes CASRRIGGHSPLHF.

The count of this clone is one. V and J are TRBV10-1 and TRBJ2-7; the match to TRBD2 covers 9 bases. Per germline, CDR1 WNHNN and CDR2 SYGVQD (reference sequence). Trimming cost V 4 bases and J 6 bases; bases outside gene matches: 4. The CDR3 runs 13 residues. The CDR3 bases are TGCGCCAGCAGTGCTAGCGGGAAGGTCGAGCAGTACTTC. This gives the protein CASSASGKVEQYF.

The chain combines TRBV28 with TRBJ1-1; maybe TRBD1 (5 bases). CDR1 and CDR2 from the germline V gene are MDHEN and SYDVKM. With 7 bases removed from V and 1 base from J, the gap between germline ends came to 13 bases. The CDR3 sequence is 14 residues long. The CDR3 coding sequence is TGTGCCAGCACCCCTGGGGGGGAGAACACTGAAGCTTTCTTT. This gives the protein CASTPGGENTEAFF. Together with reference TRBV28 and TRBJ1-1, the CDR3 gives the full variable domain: DVKVTQSSRYLVKRTGEKVFLECVQDMDHENMFWYRQDPGLGLRLIYFSYDVKMKEKGDIPEGYSVSREKKERFSLILESASTNQTSMYLCASTPGGENTEAFFGQGTRLTVV.

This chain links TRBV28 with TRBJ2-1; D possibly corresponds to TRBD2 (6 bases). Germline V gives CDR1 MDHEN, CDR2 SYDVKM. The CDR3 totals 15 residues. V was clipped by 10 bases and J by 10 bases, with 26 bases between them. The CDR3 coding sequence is TGTGCCACCAGGTTTAGCGGCCCCAAACTTAGAGAGCAGTTCTTC. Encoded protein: CATRFSGPKLREQFF.

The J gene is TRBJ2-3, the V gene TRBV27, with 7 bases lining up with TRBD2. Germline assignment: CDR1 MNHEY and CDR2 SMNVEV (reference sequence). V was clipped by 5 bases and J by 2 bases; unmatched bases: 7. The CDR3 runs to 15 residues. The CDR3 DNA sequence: TGTGCCAGCAGTACAATTAGCGGGTCCACAGATACGCAGTATTTT. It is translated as CASSTISGSTDTQYF.